The 26 T cell receptor beta chains below come from one sample, sequenced in a study of response to subunit inactivated influenza vaccine. TCRdb re-called the RT-PCR reads through MiXCR, storing one row per CDR3 protein. The repertoire holds around 320,000 distinct CDR3 sequences, about 20% seen once, with under 13% in the top ten. The sample consisted of PBMCs from blood, taken less than 22 months after vaccination. The origin of the receptors is a man between 50 and 69 years old who received an inactivated influenza vaccine.

The rearrangement links TRBV7-2 to TRBJ1-3; no reliable D call. CDR1 and CDR2 from the germline V gene are SGHTA and FQGNSA. V was clipped by 5 bases and J by 8 bases, with 16 bases between them. The CDR3 loop spans 14 amino acids. The CDR3 is CASSPHGRSHTIYF. DNA of the CDR3: TGTGCCAGCAGCCCCCACGGGAGGTCGCACACCATATATTTT.

This clonotype was seen only a few times. This chain uses TRBV20-1 with TRBJ2-1, with 9 bases matching TRBD2. Germline CDR1 DFQATT, CDR2 SNEGSKA (reference sequence). Germline trimming cut 6 bases from V and 4 bases from J; bases unmatched to any gene: 7. This CDR3 has 14 amino acids. This chain's CDR3 is CSAPGLALYNEQFF. The CDR3 DNA sequence: TGCAGTGCCCCGGGACTAGCCCTTTACAATGAGCAGTTCTTC.

The sample holds a few counts of this clonotype. This chain links TRBV5-1 with TRBJ1-2, with 9 bases identical to TRBD1. Germline trimming cut 4 bases from V and 7 bases from J; bases unmatched to any gene: 11. This CDR3 has 15 amino acids. Germline V gene lookup returns CDR1 SGHRS and CDR2 YFSETQ. The CDR3 nucleotides read TGCGCCAGCAGCCGGGAGACGGGACAGGGTATTGGCTACACCTTC. Its protein is CASSRETGQGIGYTF.

Concerning this clonotype: This may come from a read error, since a much larger clone is one base off. This chain uses TRBV3-1 with TRBJ2-3; 7 bases map to TRBD2. Unmatched junction bases numbered 7, after V lost 4 bases and J lost 6 bases. The CDR3 runs 14 residues. CDR1 and CDR2 (germline): LGHDT, YNNKEL (reference sequence). The CDR3 loop is CASSPGGSADTQYF. In nucleotides, the CDR3 is TGTGCCAGCAGCCCTGGCGGGAGTGCTGATACGCAGTATTTT.

The chain has TRBV10-3 and TRBJ1-5, with D uncertain. V lost 0 bases to trimming and J lost 0 bases, with 12 bases between them. Germline loops: CDR1 ENHRY, CDR2 SYGVKD. The CDR3 covers 17 residues. For the CDR3, the DNA is TGTGCCATCAGTGAGTCTTCGGGAATATATAGCAATCAGCCCCAGCATTTT. As protein: CAISESSGIYSNQPQHF.

By share, this clonotype counts as medium-sized. The rearrangement links TRBV7-8 to TRBJ2-3, with 10 bases that match TRBD2. J was trimmed by 2 bases and V by 0 bases; bases with no gene match: 5. Germline CDR1 reads SGHVS; CDR2 reads FQNEAQ. This CDR3 spans 17 amino acids. The CDR3 reads CASSLALAGGNTDTQYF. In DNA form, the CDR3 reads TGTGCCAGCAGCTTAGCGTTAGCGGGGGGAAACACAGATACGCAGTATTTT.

This clonotype was detected only a few times. J is TRBJ1-4 and V is TRBV5-5; D is perhaps TRBD1 (5 bases). Trimming took 4 bases from V and 6 from J, leaving 16 bases between them. CDR1 and CDR2 (germline): SGHKS, YYEKEE (reference sequence). CDR3 length: 15 amino acids. Written as DNA, the CDR3 is TGTGCCAGCAGCCCGCAGTGGGGCTTGGATGAAAAACTGTTTTTT. This translates into CASSPQWGLDEKLFF.

This clonotype was recorded many times. V and J are TRBV20-1 and TRBJ1-5; possibly TRBD1 for D (6 bases). V lost 2 bases, J lost 0 bases, and 8 bases lay in between. The CDR3 is made up of 14 amino acids. From germline, CDR1 is DFQATT and CDR2 SNEGSKA (reference sequence). CDR3 DNA: TGCAGTGCTAGAACAGGGTATAGCAATCAGCCCCAGCATTTT. Translating gives CSARTGYSNQPQHF.

This clonotype appeared a few times. V and J are TRBV12-5 and TRBJ2-4; 9 bases match TRBD1. Germline values: CDR1 LGHNT, CDR2 FRNRAP. The CDR3 has 17 residues. The V gene end was trimmed by 4 bases and the J gene end by 2 bases; junction bases not matched to a gene: 9. The CDR3 loop is CASGSLLDRGSKNIQYF. As DNA, the CDR3 is TGTGCTAGTGGTTCCCTCCTCGACAGGGGGTCCAAAAACATTCAGTACTTC.

This rearrangement joins TRBV12-3 or TRBV12-4 to TRBJ2-3; D ambiguous. The V and J ends lost 6 bases and 1 base respectively, with 8 bases between them. The CDR3 has 13 amino acids. The CDR3 nucleotides are TGTGCCAGCAGCACCAGCGGCACAGATACGCAGTATTTT. Amino acid sequence: CASSTSGTDTQYF.

The rearrangement joins TRBV3-1 to TRBJ1-3; D gene unclear. Germline CDR1 is LGHDT and CDR2 is YNNKEL (reference sequence). The CDR3 spans 15 residues. V was cut by 0 bases and J by 3 bases, with 9 bases left in between. The CDR3 DNA reads TGTGCCAGCAGCCAAGAGGCCGGCCTTGGAAACACCATATATTTT. It yields the protein CASSQEAGLGNTIYF.

The genes are TRBV4-2 and TRBJ2-3; possibly TRBD2 for D (7 bases). Looked up from germline, CDR1 is LGHNA and CDR2 is YNFKEQ. The V end lost 2 bases, the J end lost 0 bases, and 18 bases lay between the germline ends. The CDR3 loop spans 18 amino acids. CDR3 amino acids: CASSQRGAGASSTDTQYF. The CDR3, as DNA: TGTGCCAGCAGCCAAAGAGGGGCGGGGGCCAGCAGCACAGATACGCAGTATTTT.

The rearrangement links TRBV6-5 to TRBJ2-1, with 7 bases identical to TRBD2. There are 16 residues in the CDR3. Germline V gene data show CDR1 as MNHEY and CDR2 as SVGAGI. Losses at the gene ends were 0 bases for V and 8 bases for J; bases not matched to a gene: 10. The CDR3 DNA reads as TGTGCCAGCAGTTACTCGAGACTAGCACTGGACCATGAGCAGTTCTTC. Its protein is CASSYSRLALDHEQFF.

This chain connects TRBV9 to TRBJ2-1; TRBD2 matches at 7 bases. From germline, CDR1 is SGDLS and CDR2 YYNGEE. The V and J ends lost 7 bases and 9 bases, in that order; junction bases with no gene match: 4. The CDR3 contains 11 residues. This CDR3 reads CASGLDAEQFF. The CDR3 bases are TGTGCCAGCGGACTAGACGCTGAGCAGTTCTTC.

This clonotype turned up a few times. The V call is TRBV13, the J call TRBJ2-3; D is possibly TRBD1 or TRBD2 (5 bases each). Germline loops: CDR1 PRHDT, CDR2 FYEKMQ (reference sequence). Between the trimmed V and J ends, which lost 6 bases and 0 bases, there was a span of 22 bases. This CDR3 is built from 18 residues. The CDR3 region has the DNA TGTGCCAGCAGTCAATTGGGGGTTGGGGGAGCCAGCACAGATACGCAGTATTTT. Translating gives CASSQLGVGGASTDTQYF.

This clonotype was detected a few times. V and J are TRBV30 and TRBJ1-5; D gene uncertain. V lost 0 bases and J lost 7, with 7 bases in between. CDR1 is GTSNPN, CDR2 SVGIG, per germline (reference sequence). The CDR3 runs 12 residues. This chain's CDR3 is CAWSVPGQPQHF. CDR3 sequence (DNA): TGTGCCTGGAGTGTACCGGGACAGCCCCAGCATTTT.

V gene TRBV28 combines with J gene TRBJ2-7; D may match TRBD1 or TRBD2 (5 bases each). Trimming stripped 5 bases from V and 0 bases from J, with 20 bases between. The CDR3 totals 17 residues. CDR1 is MDHEN, CDR2 SYDVKM, per germline. CDR3 in DNA: TGTGCCAGCAGTCCTCTCACCGTGGCAGGGAGCTCCTACGAGCAGTACTTC. Its translation is CASSPLTVAGSSYEQYF.

This chain uses TRBV7-9 with TRBJ1-3, with TRBD1 as a possible D gene (5 bases). Germline-derived CDR1 and CDR2 are SEHNR and FQNEAQ (reference sequence). This CDR3 comprises 14 residues. V was trimmed by 11 bases and J by 8 bases, leaving 22 bases between them. The CDR3 is CAVNWAGITDTIYF. For the CDR3, the DNA is TGTGCCGTCAATTGGGCAGGGATAACTGACACCATATATTTT.

The chain uses TRBV6-1 and TRBJ2-3; TRBD1 matches 7 bases. The CDR3 is made up of 13 amino acids. Germline V lookup: CDR1 MNHNS, CDR2 SASEGT. After removal of 5 bases from V and 5 bases from J, the junction contained 4 bases not matched to a gene. CDR3 sequence reads: CASSMTGRDTQYF. The CDR3 coding sequence is TGTGCCAGCAGTATGACAGGGCGAGATACGCAGTATTTT.

The table lists this clonotype with a few counts. This chain links TRBV11-2 with TRBJ1-3; 8 bases agree with TRBD1. Germline lookup yields CDR1 SGHAT and CDR2 FQNNGV. J gave up 6 bases and V 5 bases, and 6 bases lay outside the gene matches. The CDR3 has 14 amino acids. CDR3 nucleotide sequence: TGTGCCAGCAGCCAGAACAGGGGGATAAACACCATATATTTT. Amino acid sequence: CASSQNRGINTIYF.

The chain couples TRBV6-2 or TRBV6-3 to TRBJ2-3; D is possibly TRBD1 (6 bases). The V and J ends lost 0 bases and 9 bases respectively, with 22 bases between them. The CDR3 is made up of 17 amino acids. Per the germline V gene, CDR1 is MNHEY and CDR2 is SVGEGT. In DNA, the CDR3 is TGTGCCAGCAGTTACTCGTACCGGGACACCCAGCAAGGAACGCAGTATTTT. Protein product: CASSYSYRDTQQGTQYF.

This clonotype was seen only a few times. This chain connects TRBV9 to TRBJ2-7, with D maybe TRBD1 (6 bases). V dropped 2 bases and J dropped 1 base, with 13 bases sitting between them. CDR3 size: 15 residues. Germline V gene sequence: CDR1 SGDLS, CDR2 YYNGEE. CDR3: CASSVTGTPSYEQYF. CDR3 bases: TGTGCCAGCAGCGTCACCGGGACACCATCCTACGAGCAGTACTTC.

The CDR3: CASSPGQGAVNEQFF. The CDR3, as DNA: TGTGCCAGCTCACCAGGACAGGGGGCGGTCAATGAGCAGTTCTTC. This chain joins TRBV18 and TRBJ2-1; 11 positions agree with TRBD1. The V gene end was trimmed by 2 bases and the J gene end by 6 bases; junction bases not matched to a gene: 3. This CDR3 is built from 15 residues. CDR1 is KGHSH and CDR2 is LQKENI in the germline V gene.

Turning to this clonotype: One end of the junction fails to match germline, which may point to a read error. This rearrangement joins TRBV30 to TRBJ1-2, with 7 nucleotides matching TRBD1. The V gene's germline CDR1 is GTSNPN and CDR2 SVGIG (reference sequence). The length of the CDR3 is 14 residues. CDR3 DNA sequence: TGTGCCTGGAGGGAAAAGGGGGCAGGGTATGCCTACACCTTC. Translation: CAWREKGAGYAYTF.

This rearrangement joins TRBV24-1 to TRBJ2-5, with D perhaps matching TRBD1 or TRBD2 (5 bases each). In germline, CDR1 is KGHDR, CDR2 SFDVKD. With 2 bases removed from V and 5 bases from J, the gap between germline ends came to 14 bases. This CDR3 has 15 residues. The CDR3 DNA is TGTGCCACCAGTGATTCTCGGGGCCCCGGGGAGACCCAGTACTTC. This gives the protein CATSDSRGPGETQYF.

Only a few counts were recorded for this clonotype. J is TRBJ2-4 and V is TRBV28, with 7 bases aligning to TRBD1. V dropped 0 bases and J dropped 6; count of bases not matched to a gene: 11. Germline-derived CDR1 and CDR2 are MDHEN and SYDVKM. CDR3 length: 17 residues. Written as DNA, the CDR3 is TGTGCCAGCAGTTTATGGATTGTGGGGACAGAGGGAAACATTCAGTACTTC. It yields the protein CASSLWIVGTEGNIQYF.